This T cell receptor beta chain was identified in a study of cytomegalovirus exposure and HLA in healthy donors (dated by TCRdb to 2017 to 2019). Study-level background: In an earlier analysis of some 610 of the donors, 276 Gb of sequence data and roughly 100 million unique TCR beta sequences from approximately 180 million T cells were reported. The number of donors typed differed by locus, with about 629-630 for A, B, C, DRB1 and DQB1, roughly 520 for DQA1, 606 for DPA1, and some 440 for DPB1. Donor age, sex, ethnicity and CMV serostatus were compiled alongside the repertoire data. HLA typing covered class I and class II loci at four-digit resolution. Rather than using new phenotypic data, the later analysis identified candidate immune exposures from TCR beta sequences and from how often those sequences occurred across donors. In a later analysis, previously published TCR beta repertoires from some 640 donors were re-analyzed and high-resolution HLA genotyping was added so that TCR occurrence patterns could be studied. High-throughput TCR immunosequencing, statistical association of individual TCRs with disease status, and machine learning were combined to predict cytomegalovirus infection status. Of the 398 genotyped donors, around 81% fell in the genetic ancestry cluster associated with self-reported Caucasian donors. Using immunosequencing, the study profiled T cell repertoires from approximately 700 subjects and related those repertoires to cytomegalovirus serostatus. Genome-wide SNP genotypes for about 65% of the 666 donors were used in a later genetic analysis, which treated that subset as a discovery cohort. An earlier analysis of 587 of the donors used high-throughput TCR beta sequencing to judge whether each TCR beta V gene segment behaved as functional or pseudogenic. Every discovery cohort repertoire had been produced on one sequencing platform. Besides the first cohort of approximately 710 subjects, a separate validation cohort made up of 120 different subjects was used. On average, about 200,000 unique TCR beta nucleotide sequences were sequenced per donor among several hundred genotyped donors of the cohort, with roughly a sixth of those sequences being non-productive. Approximately 310 gigabases of sequencing data and approximately 84 million unique TCR sequences were included in an early release covering around 600 HLA-typed donors. Roughly five DR-DQ haplotypes were handled as single units for association and clustering because linkage in the cohort was strong. The study was designed to test whether signatures of past pathogen exposure could be identified by cataloging public T cell receptors. The paper's findings and limits, for the study overall: An earlier analysis of approximately 500 of the donors showed that most TCR beta V segments appeared in productive rearrangements either about 87% or about 30% of the time, which broadly matched IMGT annotations. In a later analysis, most CMV-associated TCR beta chains were found to appear HLA-restricted, with HLA associations seemingly driven largely by CMV exposure. A cluster of highly shared sequence variants was judged likely to represent a technical artifact of the sequencing pipeline. A few of the identified cytomegalovirus-associated TCR beta chains were confirmed in vitro to be specific for cytomegalovirus antigens. For the cohort, immune exposure information was limited to CMV serostatus. When HLA alleles, especially DR and DQ, strongly co-occurred, attributing TCR associations to individual alleles was difficult. Several of the top co-occurrence clusters appeared to be linked to parvovirus B19, influenza, CMV and Epstein-Barr virus, according to a later analysis. The earlier analysis of nearly 600 of the donors excluded approximately 15 rarely observed V segments, including chromosome 9 orphons, because counts were too low. The study gave a list of 150 to 200 TCR beta chains associated with cytomegalovirus. Some IMGT-functional V segments, including TRBV6-2 and TRBV6-3, could not be told apart with the 87-base-pair reads, so those segments were excluded. Compared with equally common non-associated chains, HLA-associated TCR beta chains in a later analysis were more clonally expanded and had lower generation probabilities. Sequencing depth was assumed to be roughly uniform across donors in the presence/absence analyses, though that assumption may not hold. In a later genetic analysis, fewer N-insertions in productive TCRs were reported among donors in an Asian-associated ancestry cluster than the roughly 640-donor mean. An association between a missense DCLRE1C variant and V-gene and J-gene trimming of TCR beta chains was found in a later genetic analysis and replicated in an independent cohort. According to a later analysis, TCR association rates differed among HLA loci, with DRB1 alleles showing the most associated TCRs and HLA-C alleles showing the fewest. The authors suggested that the approach could potentially be extended to other disease states and immunological phenotypes. Because HLA typing was missing for some donors at each locus, association tests included only the typed subset. A later analysis associated about 17,000 TCR beta sequences with specific HLA alleles at a false discovery rate of 0.05. Most TCR sequences were seen in very few donors, while some public TCRs were found in many individuals. This cohort had only TCR beta chains sequenced, and the lack of alpha or paired-chain data limited which features could be detected. In both the original and validation cohorts, the classifier was reported to diagnose cytomegalovirus status with high specificity and sensitivity. A further reported finding was that TCR beta sequences accurately predicted the HLA-A and HLA-B alleles for most subjects in the first cohort. Linkage disequilibrium might explain the correlated functional status among segregating V segments, but an unknown experimental factor could not be excluded.

Here V drops 0 bases and J drops 1 base, and the junction holds 5 bases not matched to any gene. Including cysteine and phenylalanine, the CDR3 has 17 amino acids. Only the CDR3 DNA stays, 51 bases, in frame from base 1. CDR1 and CDR2, per the germline V gene, are LGHNA and YNFKEQ. The sample holds a few counts of this clone. The clone's antigen remains unknown. Nothing much larger sits one base from this clone, and base qualities are not available. Library preparation used the immunoSEQ multiplex PCR assay. For the multiplex PCR, a mixture combining 60 forward primers for TCR Vbeta segments and 13 reverse primers for TCR Jbeta segments was used. Amplification of the CDR3 region of rearranged TCR beta genes was performed with a multiplex PCR assay on genomic DNA. The Illumina HiSeq System was used to sequence the amplified TCR beta libraries as 87-base-pair reads. The authors' pipeline ran thus. In a later analysis, tens of millions of unique TCR beta chains were counted across the approximately 620 repertoires, and around 10 million of these chains were shared by at least two donors. Raw reads were error-corrected and collapsed into unique sequences with a nearest-neighbor algorithm that merged closely related sequences to remove PCR and sequencing errors. V, D and J gene segments were assigned by aligning CDR3 sequences to IMGT reference sequences. For a sequence to be retained, a match of at least six nucleotides was required to both a V gene segment and a J gene segment. A rearrangement was called productive if the CDR3 had no stop codons and remained in frame with V and J, and every other rearrangement was called non-productive. Following IMGT convention, CDR3 was defined as the stretch from the second conserved V-encoded cysteine to the conserved J-encoded phenylalanine. The earlier analysis of fewer than 700 of the donors excluded sequences that lacked an unambiguous match to a single V gene segment. An earlier analysis of a few hundred of the donors classified V segments as functional when productive rearrangements were above 56.7% and as segregating when the standard deviation between donors was above 5%. A statistical classification framework was built to diagnose cytomegalovirus status from the catalog of TCR beta chain sequences. In a later analysis, V and J genes were assigned by comparing TCR nucleotide sequences against IMGT/GENE-DB human TR gene sequences. A later analysis assigned CDR3 sequences and most-parsimonious VDJ recombination scenarios with the TCRdist pipeline. A later analysis defined each TCR beta chain by its CDR3 amino acid sequence plus V-gene family, and excluded reads lacking a unique V-gene family. To address suspected cross-contamination and a sequencing artifact, a later analysis removed 592 highly shared, low-generation-probability nucleotide sequences. In a later analysis, a clonal expansion index was calculated for each public chain from normalized within-repertoire ranks of inferred template counts. In a later analysis, generation probabilities were computed with a VDJ recombination model fitted to out-of-frame rearrangements, and the resulting probabilities were checked against IGoR. In a later analysis, TCR-TCR, TCR-HLA and TCR-CMV co-occurrence was scored with hypergeometric tests, and a repertoire-size bias correction was applied to TCR pairs. A later analysis estimated false discovery rates by permuting HLA or CMV assignments 20 times. In a later analysis, co-occurring TCRs were grouped using DBSCAN, and TCRdist sequence similarity was added for clustering within HLA-allele-positive subsets. For co-occurrence clustering, repertoires with fewer than 30,000 or more than 120,000 public chains were excluded, along with roughly 5 repertoires with anomalous nucleotide sharing. TCRdb holds this immuneACCESS table with in-frame rearrangements only. Some clones are missing; in checked studies, unresolved V genes explain under half, and the rest has no known cause. The V and J calls and clone size were taken over from that table, and D and trimming were inferred from the DNA. Across this sample there are 120,000 or so clones, with 75% to 85% seen only once. The ten largest clones represent 7% to 9.5% of the sample.

In total, roughly 670 healthy bone marrow donors made up the cohort. Cohort members were all nominally healthy when sampled, although unrecorded immune exposures were likely present. The donor tested CMV seropositive, placing the donor among the roughly 300 seropositive members of the cohort. A peripheral blood sample was provided by each donor, and peripheral blood mononuclear cells were used for TCR beta sequencing. The Qiagen DNeasy Blood Extraction Kit was used to extract genomic DNA from the blood cell samples. Material: PBMCs. This TCR came from a man aged 25 to 40 in good health and CMV-seropositive. The sequence links TRBV4-2 to TRBJ2-7, with 11 junctional bases fitting TRBD2. The DNA is as follows: TGTGCCAGCAGCCAAGAAGCGCTAGCGGGGGGATCCTACGAGCAGTACTTC. Translated, this gives CASSQEALAGGSYEQYF.